This entry lists 32 T cell receptor beta chains sequenced from one sample in a study of blood T cell repertoires in COVID-19. Method: immunoSEQ multiplex PCR; TCRdb's copy keeps in-frame clones and lacks some. Of about 310,000 clones listed, around nine tenths are singletons. The sample consisted of PBMCs or T cells enriched from blood (not recorded which). The source is a middle-aged woman who had recovered from COVID-19.

The genes are TRBV7-3 and TRBJ2-7, with TRBD2 matching over 11 bases. CDR1 is SGHTA and CDR2 is FQGTGA in the germline V gene. Germline trimming cut 1 base from V and 3 bases from J; bases unmatched to any gene: 14. The CDR3 is made up of 19 amino acids. CDR3 sequence: CASSLIPRASGGIIYEQYF. CDR3 bases: TGTGCCAGCAGCTTAATTCCCAGGGCTAGCGGGGGGATAATCTACGAGCAGTACTTC.

This clone was detected once. The chain links TRBV24-1 to TRBJ1-6, with 7 positions matching TRBD1. V dropped 3 bases and J dropped 5; count of bases not matched to a gene: 9. The CDR3 totals 17 residues. In germline, CDR1 is KGHDR, CDR2 SFDVKD. CDR3 sequence: CATSDPTGFGDNSPLHF. The CDR3 DNA sequence: TGTGCCACCAGTGATCCGACAGGGTTCGGGGATAATTCACCCCTCCACTTT.

V gene TRBV4-1 combines with J gene TRBJ2-3, with a possible D match to TRBD1 (5 bases). The CDR3 consists of 14 residues. The V gene's germline CDR1 is MGHRA and CDR2 YSYEKL. V lost 3 bases and J 2 bases, leaving 9 bases between the germline ends. This CDR3 reads CASSQVTATDTQYF. The CDR3 bases are TGCGCCAGCAGCCAGGTGACAGCCACAGATACGCAGTATTTT.

V and J are TRBV3-1 (or the pseudogene TRBV3-2) and TRBJ2-1; the D gene is possibly TRBD2 (6 bases). Germline loops: CDR1 LGHDT, CDR2 YNNKEL (reference sequence). V was cut by 1 base and J by 8 bases, with 12 bases left in between. The CDR3 runs to 14 residues. This CDR3 is CASSQAGLAHEQFF. The CDR3 region has the DNA TGTGCCAGCAGCCAAGCAGGCCTAGCGCATGAGCAGTTCTTC.

In regard to this clone: At one boundary the junction diverges from the germline segment, which might be a read error. The rearrangement uses TRBV7-7 and TRBJ2-7; D might be TRBD1 (6 bases). Germline V CDR1 and CDR2: SSHAT, FNYEAQ (reference sequence). There are 15 residues in the CDR3. The CDR3 region is CASSLGVQGAYEQYF. CDR3 coding DNA: TGTGCTAGCAGCTTAGGGGTACAGGGAGCCTACGAGCAGTACTTC.

The chain has TRBV5-6 and TRBJ2-7; TRBD1 agrees at 9 bases. Trimming at V came to 2 bases and at J to 3 bases, leaving 3 bases not matched to a gene. The CDR3 length is 14 residues. Germline lookup yields CDR1 SGHDT and CDR2 YYEEEE. Here the CDR3 reads CASSLGTGFYEQYF. CDR3 nucleotide sequence: TGTGCCAGCAGCTTAGGGACAGGGTTCTACGAGCAGTACTTC.

In nucleotides, the CDR3 is TGTGCCAGCAGCCGGGACAGAGAATCTGGAAACACCATATATTTT. It yields the protein CASSRDRESGNTIYF. This chain uses TRBV7-9 with TRBJ1-3, with 7 bases fitting TRBD1. CDR1 and CDR2 (germline): SEHNR, FQNEAQ (reference sequence). Germline trimming cut 5 bases from V and 1 base from J; bases unmatched to any gene: 5. The CDR3 spans 15 residues.

The chain couples TRBV6-5 to TRBJ2-1; TRBD1 agrees at 7 bases. Unmatched junction bases numbered 6, after V lost 2 bases and J lost 5 bases. CDR3 length: 15 residues. CDR1 is MNHEY and CDR2 is SVGAGI in the germline V gene. The CDR3 here is CASSYRDSPNNEQFF. The CDR3, as DNA: TGTGCCAGCAGTTACCGGGACAGTCCCAACAATGAGCAGTTCTTC.

The chain couples TRBV5-4 to TRBJ2-7, with 11 bases aligning to TRBD2. CDR1 is SGHNT and CDR2 is YYREEE in the germline V gene (reference sequence). Germline trimming cut 5 bases from V and 2 bases from J; bases unmatched to any gene: 6. The CDR3 is 15 amino acids. The CDR3 bases are TGTGCCAGCAGAGCCGGGACTAGCGGTCCCTACGAGCAGTACTTC. Protein: CASRAGTSGPYEQYF.

V and J are TRBV9 and TRBJ2-1; 9 bases match TRBD2. V lost 4 bases and J lost 0; bases outside the gene matches: 5. The CDR3 totals 16 residues. Germline CDR1 reads SGDLS; CDR2 reads YYNGEE. Written as DNA, the CDR3 is TGTGCCAGCAGCCAGACTAGCGGAAGCTCCTACAATGAGCAGTTCTTC. Translated, it gives CASSQTSGSSYNEQFF.

The CDR3 nucleotides are TGTGCCAGCAGGACAGGGGCGGGCGCAGATACGCAGTATTTT. Protein sequence: CASRTGAGADTQYF. This chain connects TRBV5-4 to TRBJ2-3, with 8 bases lining up with TRBD1. Germline trimming cut 5 bases from V and 4 bases from J; bases unmatched to any gene: 6. Germline assignment: CDR1 SGHNT and CDR2 YYREEE (reference sequence). CDR3 length: 14 amino acids.

This clone was counted a single time. The rearrangement links TRBV7-3 to TRBJ1-1; D gene uncertain. Germline values: CDR1 SGHTA, CDR2 FQGTGA. The CDR3 covers 13 residues. Trimming removed 5 bases at V and 1 base at J, with 8 bases between. CDR3 protein: CASSVTENTEAFF. CDR3 coding DNA: TGTGCCAGCAGCGTTACAGAGAACACTGAAGCTTTCTTT.

This clone was recorded once. The rearrangement uses TRBV2 and TRBJ2-7; 11 bases line up with TRBD1. The CDR3 is made up of 16 amino acids. With 3 bases clipped from V and 4 bases from J, the junction kept 8 bases outside the gene matches. Germline CDR1 reads SNHLY; CDR2 reads FYNNEI. CDR3 protein: CASSDLWTGGKYEQYF. In DNA, the CDR3 is TGTGCCAGCAGTGACTTGTGGACAGGGGGCAAGTACGAGCAGTACTTC.

The V and J genes are TRBV18 and TRBJ1-1; 8 bases are a match to TRBD1. This CDR3 contains 14 residues. The junction had 3 bases not matched to a gene; V was cut back by 3 bases and J by 3 bases. Germline V gives CDR1 KGHSH, CDR2 LQKENI. The CDR3 DNA sequence: TGTGCCAGCTCACCGACAGGGGTTCACACTGAAGCTTTCTTT. This codes for CASSPTGVHTEAFF.

The chain carries TRBV6-5 and TRBJ2-3; no definite D call. CDR3 size: 15 residues. Trimming pared 4 bases from V and 1 base from J, leaving 12 bases between. Germline V CDR1 and CDR2: MNHEY, SVGAGI. The CDR3 spells CASSSSAQGTDTQYF. CDR3 sequence (DNA): TGTGCCAGCAGTTCCTCAGCCCAGGGCACAGATACGCAGTATTTT.

CDR3 region: CASSPRTGGVDTQYF. The CDR3 region has the DNA TGTGCCAGCAGCCCCCGGACAGGGGGCGTAGATACGCAGTATTTT. The rearrangement uses TRBV11-3 and TRBJ2-3; 11 bases align to TRBD1. Trimming at V came to 5 bases and at J to 5 bases, leaving 6 bases not matched to a gene. The CDR3 covers 15 residues. CDR1 and CDR2 (germline): SGHNT, YENEEA.

The J gene is TRBJ1-1, the V gene TRBV14; D is possibly TRBD1 (5 bases). Germline V gives CDR1 SGHDN, CDR2 FVKESK. The CDR3 contains 15 residues. V was shortened by 0 bases and J by 9 bases, with 17 bases between the two germline ends. The CDR3, as DNA: TGTGCCAGCAGCCAAGAGGGTAGGGGTGGATTTAAAGCTTTCTTT. Its protein product is CASSQEGRGGFKAFF.

The DNA of the CDR3 is TGTGCCAGCAGCTTAGCGAAATCTTCCGGGACAGGCTTACGAGAGCAGTACTTC. Amino acids: CASSLAKSSGTGLREQYF. The chain couples TRBV7-6 to TRBJ2-7; 8 bases map to TRBD1. Germline assignment: CDR1 SGHVS and CDR2 FNYEAQ. The CDR3 contains 18 residues. J was trimmed by 7 bases and V by 0 bases; bases with no gene match: 17.

The genes are TRBV6-2 or TRBV6-3 and TRBJ2-5, with 7 bases lining up with TRBD2. In germline, CDR1 is MNHEY, CDR2 SVGEGT. The CDR3 loop spans 14 amino acids. Trimming removed 5 bases from V and 7 bases from J; junction bases left unmatched: 10. The CDR3 sequence is CASSGGAVAGTQYF. CDR3 coding DNA: TGTGCCAGCAGTGGTGGGGCCGTAGCGGGGACCCAGTACTTC.

The chain links TRBV7-3 to TRBJ1-3; 9 nucleotides agree with TRBD1. The length of the CDR3 is 15 residues. The trim removed 5 bases at V and 1 base at J, leaving 3 bases unmatched. Germline V CDR1 and CDR2: SGHTA, FQGTGA. The CDR3 coding sequence is TGTGCCAGCAGCGCCGACAGGGGGTCTGGAAACACCATATATTTT. As protein: CASSADRGSGNTIYF.

This chain joins TRBV6-2 or TRBV6-3 and TRBJ2-1; D is perhaps TRBD2 (6 bases). Germline lookup yields CDR1 MNHEY and CDR2 SVGEGT. The CDR3 is 18 residues long. The V gene lost 0 bases and the J gene lost 8 bases, with 23 bases spanning the gap. The CDR3 DNA sequence: TGTGCCAGCAGTTACTCGCCGCGCGGGCGGGGAAAATATGATGAGCAGTTCTTC. Its translation is CASSYSPRGRGKYDEQFF.

V and J are TRBV11-2 and TRBJ1-3, with 10 bases fitting TRBD1. CDR3 length equals 17 residues. The V segment lost 4 bases and the J segment 0 bases; nucleotides outside the gene matches: 6. Germline lookup yields CDR1 SGHAT and CDR2 FQNNGV. CDR3 region: CASSSRRDRGSGNTIYF. CDR3 bases: TGTGCCAGCAGCTCGCGAAGGGACAGGGGCTCTGGAAACACCATATATTTT.

This chain uses TRBV5-4 with TRBJ2-1, with 9 bases fitting TRBD1. The germline gives CDR1 SGHNT, CDR2 YYREEE (reference sequence). The CDR3 is 17 residues long. The J segment lost 2 bases and the V segment lost 4 bases, leaving 10 bases of the junction unmatched. The CDR3 DNA reads TGTGCCAGCAGCAGTAAATCCGGGACAGGGCCCTACAATGAGCAGTTCTTC. Residues: CASSSKSGTGPYNEQFF.

This chain connects TRBV27 to TRBJ2-3; 10 bases align to TRBD2. Germline CDR1 reads MNHEY; CDR2 reads SMNVEV (reference sequence). The CDR3 totals 15 residues. The trim removed 6 bases at V and 0 bases at J, leaving 3 bases unmatched. CDR3 loop: CASRLAGTSTDTQYF. The CDR3 DNA sequence: TGTGCCAGCAGACTAGCGGGGACCAGCACAGATACGCAGTATTTT.

V usage is TRBV28 and J usage is TRBJ2-5; the match to TRBD2 covers 8 bases. Germline V gene data show CDR1 as MDHEN and CDR2 as SYDVKM. The J segment lost 4 bases and the V segment lost 4 bases, leaving 5 bases of the junction unmatched. CDR3 size: 14 residues. The CDR3 protein is CASSSRGEVETQYF. DNA of the CDR3: TGTGCCAGCAGTTCGCGGGGGGAGGTAGAGACCCAGTACTTC.

The chain employs TRBV7-3 and TRBJ1-1, with 7 bases that match TRBD1. With 0 bases clipped from V and 5 bases from J, the junction kept 6 bases outside the gene matches. CDR1 and CDR2 from the germline V gene are SGHTA and FQGTGA. This CDR3 comprises 15 residues. The CDR3 spells CASSLTPAGGTEAFF. The CDR3 DNA reads as TGTGCCAGCAGCTTAACCCCGGCAGGGGGGACTGAAGCTTTCTTT.

The V and J genes are TRBV7-9 and TRBJ2-7; tentative D call: TRBD1 (5 bases). The CDR3 loop spans 17 amino acids. V lost 4 bases and J lost 2, with 21 bases in between. Germline values: CDR1 SEHNR, CDR2 FQNEAQ (reference sequence). CDR3 in DNA: TGTGCCAGCAGCTCCCCCCCCATAGGGGCAGGCCCCTACGAGCAGTACTTC. Amino acids: CASSSPPIGAGPYEQYF.

The V and J genes are TRBV7-3 and TRBJ2-3; D is ambiguous. CDR1 and CDR2 (germline): SGHTA, FQGTGA. Trimming shortened V by 2 bases and J by 0 bases, and 9 bases separated the two germline ends. The CDR3 totals 15 residues. The CDR3 is CASSLSSTSTDTQYF. The CDR3, as DNA: TGTGCCAGCAGCTTATCTTCTACTAGCACAGATACGCAGTATTTT.

The chain couples TRBV19 to TRBJ1-6, with no clear D. V was clipped by 4 bases and J by 5 bases, with 12 bases between them. Germline V gives CDR1 LNHDA, CDR2 SQIVND (reference sequence). CDR3 length: 15 amino acids. The CDR3 DNA follows: TGTGCCAGTAGTAGGGCCGAGACCGATAATTCACCCCTCCACTTT. This encodes CASSRAETDNSPLHF.

The chain links TRBV19 to TRBJ1-5; no definite D call. This CDR3 region has 14 residues. Germline CDR1 is LNHDA and CDR2 is SQIVND (reference sequence). V lost 1 base, J lost 3 bases, and 7 bases lay in between. CDR3 sequence (DNA): TGTGCCAGTAGTATAGTAGAGTACAATCAGCCCCAGCATTTT. Protein: CASSIVEYNQPQHF.

The chain links TRBV9 to TRBJ2-3, with 9 bases matching TRBD2. The CDR3 has 14 amino acids. Germline V gene data show CDR1 as SGDLS and CDR2 as YYNGEE. The V segment lost 4 bases and the J segment 0 bases; nucleotides outside the gene matches: 0. CDR3 loop: CASSLAGSTDTQYF. The DNA for the CDR3 is TGTGCCAGCAGCCTAGCGGGGAGCACAGATACGCAGTATTTT.

The rearrangement uses TRBV7-9 and TRBJ1-1; D is unclear. The CDR3 has 12 amino acids. Germline lookup yields CDR1 SEHNR and CDR2 FQNEAQ (reference sequence). V dropped 5 bases and J dropped 1 base, with 5 bases sitting between them. CDR3 sequence: CASSVGNTEAFF. The DNA for the CDR3 is TGTGCCAGCAGCGTCGGGAACACTGAAGCTTTCTTT.